One and the same sample provided the 22 T cell receptor beta chains below, sequenced in a study of shared clonotypes between healthy human individuals (dated by TCRdb to the early 2020s). The library was built by means of the immunoSEQ multiplex PCR assay. Imported from immuneACCESS, the table was reduced by TCRdb to in-frame sequences with V and J called. These copies leave out some clones; in studies compared against another copy, an unresolved V gene accounts for under half, and the cause of the remainder is not known. The sample table contains 1.4 million or so clones; only one count was recorded for around 98.5% of them. Of the sample, over 0.3% falls within the top ten clones. The sequencing input was naive CD4+ T cells sorted from blood. Interpreted using the paper, the cell subset or site label stands for: CD45RA+ positively selected. The source of these receptors is a man aged 30 to 45 in good health.

The chain recombines TRBV18 with TRBJ1-1; D is uncertain. The CDR3 runs to 14 residues. Germline V gene sequence: CDR1 KGHSH, CDR2 LQKENI. The V and J ends lost 6 bases and 6 bases respectively, with 17 bases between them. The chain's CDR3 is CASSPSGGRPEAFF. The CDR3 nucleotides read TGTGCCAGCTCGCCCTCAGGAGGGAGGCCTGAAGCTTTCTTT.

The CDR3 sequence is CASSLEGSADTQYF. CDR3 coding DNA: TGTGCCAGCAGCCTCGAAGGGAGTGCAGATACGCAGTATTTT. The chain joins TRBV7-2 to TRBJ2-3, with D perhaps TRBD2 (5 bases). Per germline, CDR1 SGHTA and CDR2 FQGNSA. V gave up 5 bases and J gave up 4 bases, with 13 bases separating them. CDR3 length: 14 amino acids.

As DNA, the CDR3 is TGCGCCAGCAGCTTGGAACCCCCGGAGGGAAACACCATATATTTT. Translating gives CASSLEPPEGNTIYF. V gene TRBV5-1 combines with J gene TRBJ1-3; D gene uncertain. V lost 0 bases, J lost 4 bases, and 11 bases lay in between. The CDR3 is 15 amino acids. CDR1 is SGHRS, CDR2 YFSETQ, per germline.

The genes are TRBV6-5 and TRBJ2-5; D is perhaps TRBD1 or TRBD2 (5 bases each). The CDR3 is 13 amino acids. Germline lookup yields CDR1 MNHEY and CDR2 SVGAGI. Trimming shortened V by 8 bases and J by 0 bases, and 10 bases separated the two germline ends. Written as DNA, the CDR3 is TGTGCCAGCGCTGGGACGCACCAAGAGACCCAGTACTTC. Translation: CASAGTHQETQYF.

The CDR3 bases are TGTGCCTGGACAAACCGGGACAGCCCCGGCTACACCTTC. Translated, it gives CAWTNRDSPGYTF. The chain joins TRBV30 to TRBJ1-2; TRBD1 agrees at 7 bases. V was pared by 4 bases and J by 8 bases, with 10 bases of the junction left unmatched. The CDR3 has 13 residues. Germline V gene lookup returns CDR1 GTSNPN and CDR2 SVGIG (reference sequence).

This chain joins TRBV11-2 and TRBJ2-3; 7 bases are a match to TRBD1. The CDR3 has 16 amino acids. V trimming: 4 bases; J trimming: 4 bases; junction bases outside the gene matches: 11. Germline values: CDR1 SGHAT, CDR2 FQNNGV. For the CDR3, the DNA is TGTGCCAGCAGCTCAACACAGGGGCGTGAAGCAGATACGCAGTATTTT. Residues: CASSSTQGREADTQYF.

The rearrangement links TRBV20-1 to TRBJ1-2; tentative D call: TRBD1 (5 bases). V gave up 3 bases and J gave up 8 bases, with 10 bases separating them. The CDR3 contains 11 residues. CDR1 DFQATT and CDR2 SNEGSKA come from the germline V gene (reference sequence). The CDR3: CSARIREGYTF. CDR3 bases: TGCAGTGCTAGGATCAGGGAGGGCTACACCTTC.

This chain uses TRBV29-1 with TRBJ2-1; 9 bases map to TRBD2. Germline assignment: CDR1 SQVTM and CDR2 ANQGSEA. The CDR3 runs 16 residues. V lost 0 bases to trimming and J lost 3 bases; unmatched junction nucleotides: 6. Here the CDR3 reads CSVEDSSGTYYNEQFF. The CDR3 coding sequence is TGCAGCGTTGAAGATTCTAGCGGGACCTACTACAATGAGCAGTTCTTC.

This clone was observed once. The chain uses TRBV6-5 and TRBJ2-3; D is tentatively TRBD1 or TRBD2 (5 bases each). Trimming took 7 bases from V and 0 from J, leaving 14 bases between them. The CDR3 has 15 residues. Germline V gene sequence: CDR1 MNHEY, CDR2 SVGAGI. In DNA, the CDR3 is TGTGCCAGCAAGAAATGGGACGGAAGCACAGATACGCAGTATTTT. Its translation: CASKKWDGSTDTQYF.

The chain employs TRBV4-3 and TRBJ2-2; 13 bases are shared with TRBD2. V dropped 1 base and J dropped 5; count of bases not matched to a gene: 4. Germline assignment: CDR1 LGHNA and CDR2 YSLEER. CDR3 size: 17 residues. This CDR3 is CASSQGLAGGRTGELFF. The CDR3 coding sequence is TGCGCCAGCAGCCAAGGACTAGCGGGAGGAAGAACCGGGGAGCTGTTTTTT.

The chain recombines TRBV5-4 with TRBJ1-2; 7 positions match TRBD1. The germline V gene has CDR1 SGHNT and CDR2 YYREEE (reference sequence). The CDR3 totals 13 residues. Trimming took 2 bases from V and 3 from J; bases not matched to a gene: 1. The CDR3 coding sequence is TGTGCCAGCAGCTTCAGGGGGGACTATGGCTACACCTTC. Its translation: CASSFRGDYGYTF. The entire variable domain, with the rest obtained from reference TRBV5-4 and TRBJ1-2, is as follows: ETGVTQSPTHLIKTRGQQVTLRCSSQSGHNTVSWYQQALGQGPQFIFQYYREEENGRGNFPPRFSGLQFPNYSSELNVNALELDDSALYLCASSFRGDYGYTFGSGTRLTVV.

This clone was observed once. The chain combines TRBV19 with TRBJ1-5, with 11 bases aligning to TRBD1. After removal of 6 bases from V and 5 bases from J, the junction contained 6 bases not matched to a gene. Per germline, CDR1 LNHDA and CDR2 SQIVND (reference sequence). The CDR3 sequence is 15 residues long. DNA of the CDR3: TGTGCCAGTAGCTCCGGGACAGGGGGACATCAGCCCCAGCATTTT. Amino acids: CASSSGTGGHQPQHF. Variable domain in full (rest from reference TRBV19 and TRBJ1-5): DGGITQSPKYLFRKEGQNVTLSCEQNLNHDAMYWYRQDPGQGLRLIYYSQIVNDFQKGDIAEGYSVSREKKESFPLTVTSAQKNPTAFYLCASSSGTGGHQPQHFGDGTRLSIL.

This rearrangement joins TRBV5-8 to TRBJ2-7; 12 bases match TRBD1. The CDR3 runs to 14 residues. Trimming took 3 bases from V and 6 from J; bases not matched to a gene: 4. Germline V gene lookup returns CDR1 SGHTS and CDR2 YDEGEE. CDR3 in DNA: TGTGCCAGCAGCTCCGGGACAGGGGGCCTCGAGCAGTACTTC. Its translation: CASSSGTGGLEQYF.

V usage is TRBV15 and J usage is TRBJ2-3; possible D gene TRBD2, 6 bases. Germline V CDR1 and CDR2: LNHNV, YYDKDF (reference sequence). The CDR3 is 13 residues long. V lost 0 bases and J lost 9, with 10 bases in between. The CDR3 coding sequence is TGTGCCACCAGCAGAGAGGTCCGGGGGACGCAGTATTTT. The encoded protein is CATSREVRGTQYF.

In this sample, this clone turned up once. The rearrangement uses TRBV28 and TRBJ2-7; tentatively, D is TRBD1 (6 bases). V lost 7 bases to trimming and J lost 5 bases, with 21 bases between them. The CDR3 covers 15 residues. CDR1 and CDR2 from the germline V gene are MDHEN and SYDVKM. The CDR3 loop reads CASKTGLGVVHEQYF. The CDR3 DNA reads TGTGCCAGCAAAACAGGGTTAGGCGTAGTTCACGAGCAGTACTTC. Using reference TRBV28 and TRBJ2-7 for the parts outside the CDR3, the full variable domain is DVKVTQSSRYLVKRTGEKVFLECVQDMDHENMFWYRQDPGLGLRLIYFSYDVKMKEKGDIPEGYSVSREKKERFSLILESASTNQTSMYLCASKTGLGVVHEQYFGPGTRLTVT.

In this sample, this clone turned up a few times. This sequence joins TRBV7-9 and TRBJ2-1; no reliable D call. V was pared by 4 bases and J by 8 bases, with 18 bases between. This CDR3 region has 15 residues. Germline CDR1 is SEHNR and CDR2 is FQNEAQ (reference sequence). CDR3 sequence: CASSSTRLARDEQFF. The CDR3 DNA reads TGTGCCAGCAGCTCAACACGACTTGCAAGAGATGAGCAGTTCTTC. Variable domain in full (rest from reference TRBV7-9 and TRBJ2-1): DTGVSQNPRHKITKRGQNVTFRCDPISEHNRLYWYRQTLGQGPEFLTYFQNEAQLEKSRLLSDRFSAERPKGSFSTLEIQRTEQGDSAMYLCASSSTRLARDEQFFGPGTRLTVL.

The chain links TRBV7-2 to TRBJ2-3; 8 bases are shared with TRBD2. With V trimmed by 5 bases and J by 4 bases, 14 bases remained unmatched. This CDR3 region has 17 residues. CDR1 is SGHTA, CDR2 FQGNSA, per germline. The CDR3 loop is CASSLRTAGVRADTQYF. CDR3 sequence (DNA): TGTGCCAGCAGCCTTCGGACAGCGGGAGTTCGTGCAGATACGCAGTATTTT.

The rearrangement uses TRBV29-1 and TRBJ1-1, with 8 bases lining up with TRBD1. The J segment lost 6 bases and the V segment lost 3 bases, leaving 3 bases of the junction unmatched. Germline loops: CDR1 SQVTM, CDR2 ANQGSEA. CDR3 size: 12 residues. DNA of the CDR3: TGCAGCGTTGACCGGACAGGGTCTGAAGCTTTCTTT. Its translation: CSVDRTGSEAFF.

The chain recombines TRBV2 with TRBJ1-5; tentative D call: TRBD1 (6 bases). Germline V gives CDR1 SNHLY, CDR2 FYNNEI. The CDR3 totals 13 residues. Trimming pared 6 bases from V and 4 bases from J, leaving 10 bases between. In nucleotides, the CDR3 is TGTGCCAGCAGGACCGGGACAAATCAGCCCCAGCATTTT. Translated, it gives CASRTGTNQPQHF. Using reference TRBV2 and TRBJ1-5 for the parts outside the CDR3, the full variable domain is EPEVTQTPSHQVTQMGQEVILRCVPISNHLYFYWYRQILGQKVEFLVSFYNNEISEKSEIFDDQFSVERPDGSNFTLKIRSTKLEDSAMYFCASRTGTNQPQHFGDGTRLSIL.

The V and J genes are TRBV9 and TRBJ2-5; perhaps TRBD1 as D (5 bases). V lost 1 base, J lost 1 base, and 11 bases lay in between. The CDR3 sequence is 15 residues long. From germline, CDR1 is SGDLS and CDR2 YYNGEE. The CDR3 DNA reads as TGTGCCAGCAGCGTATTAGGGGCGCGCCAAGAGACCCAGTACTTC. It yields the protein CASSVLGARQETQYF.

V gene TRBV10-1 combines with J gene TRBJ2-1; TRBD2 matches at 7 bases. From germline, CDR1 is WNHNN and CDR2 SYGVQD (reference sequence). The CDR3 is 16 residues long. Trimming cost V 0 bases and J 7 bases; bases outside gene matches: 9. This CDR3 is CASSESGTTLLNEQFF. CDR3 DNA sequence: TGCGCCAGCAGTGAGTCAGGGACTACGCTTCTTAATGAGCAGTTCTTC.

CDR3 sequence reads: CASSLAVTGTLNTEAFF. CDR3 DNA: TGTGCCAGCAGCTTAGCGGTGACCGGGACGTTGAACACTGAAGCTTTCTTT. The chain employs TRBV7-9 and TRBJ1-1; D is perhaps TRBD1 (5 bases). This CDR3 region has 17 residues. V lost 0 bases and J lost 0, with 14 bases in between. Germline-derived CDR1 and CDR2 are SEHNR and FQNEAQ (reference sequence).